These 27 T cell receptor beta chains were all obtained from the same sample, sequenced in a study of T cells in Graves' hyperthyroidism and ophthalmopathy. Researchers amplified the TCR beta CDR3 regions from RNA transcripts. In the first-round RT-PCR of the TCR CDR3, the HTBI primer set was used. TCRdb processed the multiplex PCR reads anew with MiXCR; each CDR3 protein has one entry. The table includes around 400,000 distinct CDR3 sequences, 15% to 18% detected once. Sequencing was carried out using blood. The receptors derive from a woman between 18 and 29 years old with Graves' hyperthyroidism that later progressed to Graves' ophthalmopathy.

As regards this clonotype: A much larger clonotype is one base distant, so this may be a read error. This chain links TRBV29-1 with TRBJ2-3; 8 bases agree with TRBD2. Germline V gene sequence: CDR1 SQVTM, CDR2 ANQGSEA. The trim removed 4 bases at V and 0 bases at J, leaving 0 bases unmatched. This CDR3 comprises 13 residues. In nucleotides, the CDR3 is TGCAGCGTTGCTAGCGGGAGCACAGATACGCAGTATTTT. Amino acid sequence: CSVASGSTDTQYF.

This clonotype occurred many times. The chain recombines TRBV3-1 with TRBJ1-4; TRBD1 matches 7 bases. V shed 0 bases and J 7 bases; nucleotides not matched to a gene: 11. Germline CDR1 LGHDT, CDR2 YNNKEL (reference sequence). CDR3 length equals 17 residues. CDR3 bases: TGTGCCAGCAGCCAAGATCTAGAAAGACAGGGAAGTGAAAAACTGTTTTTT. Encoded protein: CASSQDLERQGSEKLFF.

This clonotype has a handful of counts. The gene calls are TRBV27 and TRBJ2-1, with 7 bases aligning to TRBD2. The germline gives CDR1 MNHEY, CDR2 SMNVEV (reference sequence). Trimming at V came to 4 bases and at J to 0 bases, leaving 12 bases not matched to a gene. This CDR3 has 18 residues. The CDR3 region is CASSYLIRASGSYNEQFF. CDR3 bases: TGTGCCAGCAGTTATCTTATCAGGGCTAGCGGCTCCTACAATGAGCAGTTCTTC.

This clonotype occurred a few times. With a much larger clone just one base away, this may be a read error. The chain uses TRBV5-6 and TRBJ2-3, with TRBD1 matching 9 bases. CDR1 is SGHDT, CDR2 YYEEEE, per germline. V lost 4 bases and J lost 6; bases outside the gene matches: 15. This CDR3 comprises 17 residues. The CDR3 loop is CASSTIPPGQGHDTQYF. For the CDR3, the DNA is TGTGCCAGCAGCACAATTCCGCCGGGACAGGGACATGATACGCAGTATTTT.

CDR3: CASSVERINEQYF. The CDR3 DNA sequence: TGTGCCAGCAGCGTAGAAAGGATAAACGAGCAGTACTTC. The V gene is TRBV9, the J gene TRBJ2-7; unclear D gene. CDR1 SGDLS and CDR2 YYNGEE come from the germline V gene. With 0 bases removed from V and 5 bases from J, the gap between germline ends came to 9 bases. This CDR3 comprises 13 residues.

This clonotype has ten or more counts. J is TRBJ2-6 and V is TRBV5-1; weak D call: TRBD1 (6 bases). Between the trimmed V and J ends, which lost 1 base and 4 bases, there was a span of 12 bases. CDR3 length: 16 amino acids. The germline V gene has CDR1 SGHRS and CDR2 YFSETQ. CDR3 loop: CASSLSQGTGANVLTF. The CDR3 DNA reads TGCGCCAGCAGCTTGAGTCAGGGGACCGGGGCCAACGTCCTGACTTTC.

This chain joins TRBV9 and TRBJ2-3; D is possibly TRBD2 (5 bases). Germline lookup yields CDR1 SGDLS and CDR2 YYNGEE. With 0 bases removed from V and 6 bases from J, the gap between germline ends came to 5 bases. There are 12 residues in the CDR3. In DNA, the CDR3 is TGTGCCAGCAGCGTAGGGAGGGATACGCAGTATTTT. It codes for CASSVGRDTQYF.

This clonotype was observed at least ten times. The CDR3 DNA follows: TGTGCCAGCAGTTACTCGGAAAGCAATGAGCAGTTCTTC. This encodes CASSYSESNEQFF. This rearrangement joins TRBV6-2 or TRBV6-3 to TRBJ2-1; D gene unclear. The V end lost 0 bases, the J end lost 6 bases, and 6 bases lay between the germline ends. CDR1 is MNHEY and CDR2 is SVGEGT in the germline V gene. The CDR3 sequence is 13 residues long.

There are many counts of this clonotype. The chain has TRBV6-2 or TRBV6-3 and TRBJ1-2; D unclear. Between the trimmed V and J ends, which lost 6 bases and 7 bases, there was a span of 9 bases. The CDR3 runs 11 residues. The germline V gene has CDR1 MNHEY and CDR2 SVGEGT. CDR3 nucleotide sequence: TGTGCCAGCAGCGGTACGGTTGGCTACACCTTC. Protein product: CASSGTVGYTF.

This clonotype was counted many times. The chain couples TRBV28 to TRBJ1-2; 7 positions match TRBD1. This CDR3 is 13 amino acids long. V lost 5 bases to trimming and J lost 6 bases; unmatched junction nucleotides: 6. Germline loops: CDR1 MDHEN, CDR2 SYDVKM. The CDR3 DNA follows: TGTGCCAGCAGTCCTAGGACAGGCAATGGCTACACCTTC. As protein: CASSPRTGNGYTF.

This clonotype was picked up many times. The rearrangement links TRBV14 to TRBJ2-3; TRBD2 matches at 7 bases. This CDR3 spans 14 amino acids. Germline trimming cut 2 bases from V and 7 bases from J; bases unmatched to any gene: 6. CDR1 and CDR2 (germline): SGHDN, FVKESK. CDR3 sequence: CASSQRRERHTQYF. The CDR3 DNA follows: TGTGCCAGCAGCCAAAGGCGGGAGCGACATACGCAGTATTTT.

This clonotype was seen at least ten times. The rearrangement links TRBV10-3 to TRBJ1-2, with TRBD1 identical over 10 bases. J gave up 8 bases and V 7 bases, and 10 bases lay outside the gene matches. Germline loops: CDR1 ENHRY, CDR2 SYGVKD. CDR3 length: 14 residues. CDR3 sequence reads: CAINNPGQGNGYTF. CDR3 bases: TGTGCCATCAACAATCCGGGACAGGGGAACGGCTACACCTTC.

In its sample, this clonotype was seen many times. The chain has TRBV15 and TRBJ2-7; D is possibly TRBD1 or TRBD2 (5 bases each). Germline loops: CDR1 LNHNV, CDR2 YYDKDF (reference sequence). Trimming left V 4 bases short and J 3 bases short, with 13 bases between. The CDR3 spans 14 residues. CDR3: CATSNGGAHYEQYF. Written as DNA, the CDR3 is TGTGCCACCAGCAATGGGGGAGCCCACTACGAGCAGTACTTC.

The table lists this clonotype with many counts. The chain carries TRBV12-3 or TRBV12-4 and TRBJ2-7, with D possibly called TRBD1 or TRBD2 (5 bases each). The CDR3 runs 12 residues. Trimming pared 6 bases from V and 3 bases from J, leaving 9 bases between. The CDR3 is CASSRDGYEQYF. CDR3 nucleotide sequence: TGTGCCAGCAGCAGGGACGGCTACGAGCAGTACTTC.

The V call is TRBV5-1, the J call TRBJ2-7; 15 nucleotides line up with TRBD2. This CDR3 contains 24 residues. V shed 0 bases, J shed 1 base, and the junction held 23 bases outside the gene matches. Germline-derived CDR1 and CDR2 are SGHRS and YFSETQ. The CDR3 loop reads CASSLDRFGAVGTSGRFLSYEQYF. The CDR3 nucleotides are TGCGCCAGCAGCTTGGACAGATTTGGGGCCGTGGGGACTAGCGGGAGGTTCCTATCCTACGAGCAGTACTTC.

In this sample, this clonotype turned up many times. The rearrangement joins TRBV27 to TRBJ1-1; D is unclear. CDR1 and CDR2 from the germline V gene are MNHEY and SMNVEV (reference sequence). V lost 7 bases to trimming and J lost 1 base, with 10 bases between them. The length of the CDR3 is 13 residues. The CDR3 loop is CASKRNGNTEAFF. The CDR3 nucleotides are TGTGCCAGCAAACGGAACGGGAACACTGAAGCTTTCTTT.

A few counts support this clonotype. The genes are TRBV15 and TRBJ1-4, with no clear D. Deletions cut 1 base from V and 0 bases from J, with 15 bases between. Looked up from germline, CDR1 is LNHNV and CDR2 is YYDKDF (reference sequence). The CDR3 is 18 residues long. The CDR3: CATSRGRRGIATNEKLFF. CDR3 DNA: TGTGCCACCAGCAGAGGGAGGCGGGGAATAGCAACTAATGAAAAACTGTTTTTT. Full variable domain (outside the CDR3, taken from reference TRBV15 and TRBJ1-4): DAMVIQNPRYQVTQFGKPVTLSCSQTLNHNVMYWYQQKSSQAPKLLFHYYDKDFNNEADTPDNFQSRRPNTSFCFLDIRSPGLGDTAMYLCATSRGRRGIATNEKLFFGSGTQLSVL.

This clonotype came up many times. This chain connects TRBV5-1 to TRBJ1-1; 10 positions agree with TRBD1. This CDR3 comprises 14 residues. Germline CDR1 SGHRS, CDR2 YFSETQ. Trimming cost V 4 bases and J 4 bases; bases outside gene matches: 4. Written as DNA, the CDR3 is TGCGCCAGCAGCACGGGACAGGGGTCCACTGAAGCTTTCTTT. This translates into CASSTGQGSTEAFF.

This clonotype was seen only a few times. The rearrangement links TRBV6-1 to TRBJ2-2, with a weak D call TRBD1 (5 bases). This CDR3 comprises 14 residues. Trimming shortened V by 4 bases and J by 5 bases, and 11 bases separated the two germline ends. The germline CDR1 and CDR2 sequences are MNHNS and SASEGT. The DNA of the CDR3 is TGTGCCAGCAGTGCCCAGGGAAGGACCGGGGAGCTGTTTTTT. This sequence encodes CASSAQGRTGELFF.

This clonotype was seen at least ten times. The rearrangement joins TRBV28 to TRBJ2-1; maybe TRBD2 (5 bases). There are 17 residues in the CDR3. From germline, CDR1 is MDHEN and CDR2 SYDVKM. With 4 bases removed from V and 3 bases from J, the gap between germline ends came to 19 bases. The CDR3 region is CASSSWTPLPLYNEQFF. CDR3 nucleotides: TGTGCCAGCAGTTCCTGGACTCCTCTTCCCCTCTACAATGAGCAGTTCTTC. Full variable domain (remainder filled in from reference TRBV28 and TRBJ2-1): DVKVTQSSRYLVKRTGEKVFLECVQDMDHENMFWYRQDPGLGLRLIYFSYDVKMKEKGDIPEGYSVSREKKERFSLILESASTNQTSMYLCASSSWTPLPLYNEQFFGPGTRLTVL.

This clonotype was found many times. The V gene is TRBV12-3 or TRBV12-4, the J gene TRBJ2-2; 9 bases fit TRBD2. V was pared by 1 base and J by 5 bases, with 11 bases of the junction left unmatched. CDR3 length equals 18 residues. For the CDR3, the DNA is TGTGCCAGCAGTTTAGTAGGGGTAGCGGGAGAAGGTACCGGGGAGCTGTTTTTT. This translates into CASSLVGVAGEGTGELFF.

This clonotype occurred a few times. A read error may account for a junction end that differs from germline. The chain couples TRBV9 to TRBJ2-3, with a weak D call TRBD2 (5 bases). The CDR3 consists of 13 residues. Germline-derived CDR1 and CDR2 are SGDLS and YYNGEE. CDR3 DNA: TGTGCCAGCAGCATTAGCGTCACAGAAACGCAGTATTTT. Translated, it gives CASSISVTETQYF.

This clonotype was recorded many times. J is TRBJ2-7 and V is TRBV20-1, with 7 bases identical to TRBD2. Germline V gives CDR1 DFQATT, CDR2 SNEGSKA (reference sequence). The CDR3 covers 14 residues. V was clipped by 6 bases and J by 0 bases; unmatched bases: 8. This chain's CDR3 is CSAPTSILSYEQYF. As DNA, the CDR3 is TGCAGTGCGCCGACTAGCATCCTCTCCTACGAGCAGTACTTC.

A remark on this clonotype: It may be a read error: a sequence one base away is much more abundant. The V and J genes are TRBV7-9 and TRBJ2-7, with D possibly matching TRBD2 (5 bases). This CDR3 spans 13 amino acids. CDR1 and CDR2 (germline): SEHNR, FQNEAQ (reference sequence). The CDR3 protein is CASSLATGYGQYF. CDR3 in DNA: TGTGCCAGCAGCTTAGCCACGGGGTACGGGCAGTACTTC.

This clonotype showed up many times. This rearrangement joins TRBV7-9 to TRBJ2-7; 8 bases are shared with TRBD1. The CDR3 has 15 residues. Germline values: CDR1 SEHNR, CDR2 FQNEAQ (reference sequence). Trimming took 1 base from V and 6 from J; bases not matched to a gene: 8. The CDR3 here is CASSLGGQGAGEQYF. CDR3 in DNA: TGTGCCAGCAGCTTAGGTGGGCAGGGGGCAGGCGAGCAGTACTTC.

This clonotype was recorded a few times. The rearrangement uses TRBV19 and TRBJ1-5; perhaps TRBD1 as D (5 bases). The germline V gene has CDR1 LNHDA and CDR2 SQIVND (reference sequence). V shed 5 bases and J shed 6 bases, with 23 bases lying between them. The CDR3 has 17 residues. As DNA, the CDR3 is TGTGCCAGTAGTGCCGCCCTCGGGGCTCTTTTAGGTCAGCCCCAGCATTTT. Amino acid sequence: CASSAALGALLGQPQHF.

This clonotype was seen more than once but under ten times. This chain joins TRBV2 and TRBJ1-4, with D perhaps TRBD1 (5 bases). From germline, CDR1 is SNHLY and CDR2 FYNNEI. V lost 8 bases to trimming and J lost 4 bases, with 14 bases between them. This CDR3 spans 14 amino acids. The chain's CDR3 is CASRVVGGNEKLFF. The CDR3 DNA is TGTGCCAGCCGGGTCGTTGGGGGTAATGAAAAACTGTTTTTT.